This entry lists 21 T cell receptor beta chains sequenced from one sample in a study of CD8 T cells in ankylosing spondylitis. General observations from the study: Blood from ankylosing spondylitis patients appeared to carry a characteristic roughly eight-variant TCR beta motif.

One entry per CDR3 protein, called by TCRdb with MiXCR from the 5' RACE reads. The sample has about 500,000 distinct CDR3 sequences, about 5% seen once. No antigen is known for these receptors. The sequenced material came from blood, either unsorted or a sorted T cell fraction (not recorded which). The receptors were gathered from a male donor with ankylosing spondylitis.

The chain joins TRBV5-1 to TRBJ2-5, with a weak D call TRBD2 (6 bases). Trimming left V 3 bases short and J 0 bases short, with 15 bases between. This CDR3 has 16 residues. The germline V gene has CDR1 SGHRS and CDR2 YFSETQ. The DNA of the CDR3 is TGCGCCAGCAGCTCTAATCCGGGGGTGTACCAAGAGACCCAGTACTTC. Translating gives CASSSNPGVYQETQYF. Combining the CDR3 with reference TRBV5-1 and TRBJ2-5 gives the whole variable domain KAGVTQTPRYLIKTRGQQVTLSCSPISGHRSVSWYQQTPGQGLQFLFEYFSETQRNKGNFPGRFSGRQFSNSRSEMNVSTLELGDSALYLCASSSNPGVYQETQYFGPGTRLLVL.

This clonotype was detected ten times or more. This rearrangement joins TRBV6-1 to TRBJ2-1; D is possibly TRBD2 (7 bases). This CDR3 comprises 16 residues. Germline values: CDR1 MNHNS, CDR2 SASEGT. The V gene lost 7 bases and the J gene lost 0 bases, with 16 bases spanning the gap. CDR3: CASTRGGPSSYNEQFF. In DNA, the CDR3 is TGTGCCAGCACGAGGGGGGGGCCAAGCTCCTACAATGAGCAGTTCTTC.

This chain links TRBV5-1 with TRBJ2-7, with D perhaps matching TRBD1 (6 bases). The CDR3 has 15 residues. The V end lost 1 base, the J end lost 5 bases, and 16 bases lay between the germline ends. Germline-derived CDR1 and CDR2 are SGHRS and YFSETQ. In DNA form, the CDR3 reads TGCGCCAGCAGCTTGACGACAGGAGGTTGGAACGAGCAGTACTTC. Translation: CASSLTTGGWNEQYF.

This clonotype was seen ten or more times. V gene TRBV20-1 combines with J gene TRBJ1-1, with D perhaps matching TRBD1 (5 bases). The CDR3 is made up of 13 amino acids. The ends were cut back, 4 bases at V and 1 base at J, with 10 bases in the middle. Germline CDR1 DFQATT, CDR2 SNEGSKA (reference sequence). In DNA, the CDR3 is TGCAGTGCTATGGGACTGGGGAACACTGAAGCTTTCTTT. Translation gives CSAMGLGNTEAFF.

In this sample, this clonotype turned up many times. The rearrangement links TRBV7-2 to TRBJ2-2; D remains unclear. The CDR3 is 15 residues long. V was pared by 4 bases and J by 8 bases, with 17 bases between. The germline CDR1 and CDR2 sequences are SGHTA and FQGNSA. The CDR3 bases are TGTGCCAGCAGCTCCAACAGCATTGTTATGGGGGAGCTGTTTTTT. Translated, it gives CASSSNSIVMGELFF.

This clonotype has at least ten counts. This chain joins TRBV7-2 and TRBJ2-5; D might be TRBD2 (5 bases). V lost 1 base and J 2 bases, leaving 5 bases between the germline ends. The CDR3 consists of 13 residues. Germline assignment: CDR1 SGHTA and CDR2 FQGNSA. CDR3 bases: TGTGCCAGCAGCTTAGAGCGGCAAGAGACCCAGTACTTC. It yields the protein CASSLERQETQYF.

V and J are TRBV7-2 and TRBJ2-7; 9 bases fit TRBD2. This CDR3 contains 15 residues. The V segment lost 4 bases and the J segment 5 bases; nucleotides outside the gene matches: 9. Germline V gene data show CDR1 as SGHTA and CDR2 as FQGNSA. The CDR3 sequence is CASSSRFSGRNEQYF. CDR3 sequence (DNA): TGTGCCAGCAGCTCGAGATTTAGCGGGAGAAACGAGCAGTACTTC.

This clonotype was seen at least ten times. The CDR3 nucleotides are TGCAGTGCTAGTCGGGTTAGGGGGGGGGGCTACACCTTC. Amino acids: CSASRVRGGGYTF. This rearrangement joins TRBV20-1 to TRBJ1-2, with D possibly TRBD1 on 6 matching bases. This CDR3 is 13 amino acids long. The V end was cut by 3 bases, the J end by 8 bases, with 16 bases between. Per the germline V gene, CDR1 is DFQATT and CDR2 is SNEGSKA (reference sequence).

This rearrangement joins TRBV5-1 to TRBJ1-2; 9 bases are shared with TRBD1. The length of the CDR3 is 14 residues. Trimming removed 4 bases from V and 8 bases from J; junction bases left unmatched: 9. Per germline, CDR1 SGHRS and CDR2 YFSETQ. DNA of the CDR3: TGCGCCAGCAGCATCAAACAGGGGGCGGACGGCTACACCTTC. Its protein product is CASSIKQGADGYTF.

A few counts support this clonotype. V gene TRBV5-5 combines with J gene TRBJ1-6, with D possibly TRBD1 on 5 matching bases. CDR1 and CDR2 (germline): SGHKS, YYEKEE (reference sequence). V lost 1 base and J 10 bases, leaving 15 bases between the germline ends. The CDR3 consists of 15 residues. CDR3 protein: CASSLLGGLRSPLHF. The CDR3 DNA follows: TGTGCCAGCAGCTTGCTGGGGGGGTTAAGATCACCCCTCCACTTT.

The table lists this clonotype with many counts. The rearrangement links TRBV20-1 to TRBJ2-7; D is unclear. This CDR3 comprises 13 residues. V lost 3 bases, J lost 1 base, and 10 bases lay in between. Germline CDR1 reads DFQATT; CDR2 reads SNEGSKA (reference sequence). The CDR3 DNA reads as TGCAGTGCTAGTAGTGGGCAGTCCTACGAGCAGTACTTC. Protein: CSASSGQSYEQYF.

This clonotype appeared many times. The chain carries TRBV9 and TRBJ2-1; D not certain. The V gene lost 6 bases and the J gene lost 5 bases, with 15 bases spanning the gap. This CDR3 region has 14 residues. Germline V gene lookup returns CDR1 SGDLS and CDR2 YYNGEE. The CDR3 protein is CASTPGPWDNEQFF. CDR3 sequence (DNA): TGTGCCAGCACCCCTGGGCCTTGGGACAATGAGCAGTTCTTC.

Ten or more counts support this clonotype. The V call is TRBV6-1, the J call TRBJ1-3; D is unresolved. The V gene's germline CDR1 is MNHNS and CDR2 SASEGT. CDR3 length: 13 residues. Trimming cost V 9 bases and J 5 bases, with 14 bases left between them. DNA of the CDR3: TGTGCCAGTGGGAGCCGGAATAGAAACACCATATATTTT. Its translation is CASGSRNRNTIYF.

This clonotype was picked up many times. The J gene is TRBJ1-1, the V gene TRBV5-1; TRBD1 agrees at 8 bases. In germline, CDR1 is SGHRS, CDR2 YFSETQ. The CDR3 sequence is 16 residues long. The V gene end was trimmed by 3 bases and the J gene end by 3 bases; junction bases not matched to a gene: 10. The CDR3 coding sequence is TGCGCCAGCAGCTCATTTACCGGGACAGGTGACACTGAAGCTTTCTTT. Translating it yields CASSSFTGTGDTEAFF. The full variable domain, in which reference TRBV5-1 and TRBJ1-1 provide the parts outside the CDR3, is KAGVTQTPRYLIKTRGQQVTLSCSPISGHRSVSWYQQTPGQGLQFLFEYFSETQRNKGNFPGRFSGRQFSNSRSEMNVSTLELGDSALYLCASSSFTGTGDTEAFFGQGTRLTVV.

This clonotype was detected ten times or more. CDR3: CASSFQGSSYNEQFF. The CDR3 region has the DNA TGCGCCAGCAGCTTTCAAGGGAGCTCCTACAATGAGCAGTTCTTC. This chain connects TRBV5-1 to TRBJ2-1, with a weak D call TRBD2 (5 bases). V shed 2 bases and J shed 0 bases, with 9 bases lying between them. This CDR3 is 15 amino acids long. CDR1 and CDR2 from the germline V gene are SGHRS and YFSETQ.

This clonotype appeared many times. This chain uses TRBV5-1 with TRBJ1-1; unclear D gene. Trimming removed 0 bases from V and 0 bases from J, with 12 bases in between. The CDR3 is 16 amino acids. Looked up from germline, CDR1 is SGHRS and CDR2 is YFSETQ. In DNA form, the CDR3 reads TGCGCCAGCAGCTTGGAATTAAGACCTATGAACACTGAAGCTTTCTTT. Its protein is CASSLELRPMNTEAFF. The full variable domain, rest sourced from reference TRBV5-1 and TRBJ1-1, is KAGVTQTPRYLIKTRGQQVTLSCSPISGHRSVSWYQQTPGQGLQFLFEYFSETQRNKGNFPGRFSGRQFSNSRSEMNVSTLELGDSALYLCASSLELRPMNTEAFFGQGTRLTVV.

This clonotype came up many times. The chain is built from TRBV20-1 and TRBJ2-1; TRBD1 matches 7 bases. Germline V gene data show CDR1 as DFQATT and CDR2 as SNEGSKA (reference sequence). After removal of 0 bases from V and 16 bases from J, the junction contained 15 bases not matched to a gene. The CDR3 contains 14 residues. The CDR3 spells CSARDPVGGRLFFF. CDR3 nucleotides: TGCAGTGCTAGAGATCCGGTAGGGGGCAGACTGTTTTTCTTC.

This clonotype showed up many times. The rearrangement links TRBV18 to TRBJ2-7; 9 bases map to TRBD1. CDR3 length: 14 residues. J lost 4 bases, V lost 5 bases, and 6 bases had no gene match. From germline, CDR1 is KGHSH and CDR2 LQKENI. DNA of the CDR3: TGTGCCAGCTCAAGGGACAGGGTATTATACGAGCAGTACTTC. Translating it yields CASSRDRVLYEQYF.

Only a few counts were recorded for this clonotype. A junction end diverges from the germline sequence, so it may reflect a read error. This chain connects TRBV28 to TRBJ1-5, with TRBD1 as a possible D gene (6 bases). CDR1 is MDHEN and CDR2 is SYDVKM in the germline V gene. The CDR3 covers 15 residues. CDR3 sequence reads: CASNLRGRGYQPQHF. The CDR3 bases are TGTGCCAGCAATTTACGGGGGCGAGGGTATCAGCCCCAGCATTTT.

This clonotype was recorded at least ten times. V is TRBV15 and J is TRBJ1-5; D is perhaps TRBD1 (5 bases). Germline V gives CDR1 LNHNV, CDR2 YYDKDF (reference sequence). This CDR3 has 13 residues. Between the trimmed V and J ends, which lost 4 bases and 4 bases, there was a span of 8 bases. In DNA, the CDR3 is TGTGCCACCAGCACGCGGACAAATCAGCCCCAGCATTTT. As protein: CATSTRTNQPQHF. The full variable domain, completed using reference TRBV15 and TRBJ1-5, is DAMVIQNPRYQVTQFGKPVTLSCSQTLNHNVMYWYQQKSSQAPKLLFHYYDKDFNNEADTPDNFQSRRPNTSFCFLDIRSPGLGDTAMYLCATSTRTNQPQHFGDGTRLSIL.

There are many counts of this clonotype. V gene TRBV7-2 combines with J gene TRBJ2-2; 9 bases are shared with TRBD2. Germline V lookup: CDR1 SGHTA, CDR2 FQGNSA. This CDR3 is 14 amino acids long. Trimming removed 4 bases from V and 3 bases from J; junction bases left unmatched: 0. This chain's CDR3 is CASSWTSDTGELFF. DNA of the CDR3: TGTGCCAGCAGCTGGACTAGCGACACCGGGGAGCTGTTTTTT. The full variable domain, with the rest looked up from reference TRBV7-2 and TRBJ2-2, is GAGVSQSPSNKVTEKGKDVELRCDPISGHTALYWYRQSLGQGLEFLIYFQGNSAPDKSGLPSDRFSAERTGGSVSTLTIQRTQQEDSAVYLCASSWTSDTGELFFGEGSRLTVL.